Presented here are 20 T cell receptor beta chains from one specimen sequenced in a study of radiation and T cells in renal cell carcinoma. As for time point: blood 2 weeks post-SBRT. As for treatment: 15 Gy SBRT to primary tumor, nephrectomy 4 weeks later. Libraries were prepared by immunoSEQ multiplex PCR; TCRdb keeps only in-frame clonotypes and omits some of them. The repertoire holds about 130,000 clones, with 70% to 90% as singletons. The specimen was blood, collected from a patient whose treatment included radiotherapy and nephrectomy. Every receptor here comes from an older woman with renal cell carcinoma.

The chain combines TRBV5-6 with TRBJ1-1; D remains ambiguous. This CDR3 has 14 residues. The V end lost 2 bases, the J end lost 4 bases, and 12 bases lay between the germline ends. Germline loops: CDR1 SGHDT, CDR2 YYEEEE. The CDR3, as DNA: TGTGCCAGCAGCTTCACCCGCCGGGGCACTGAAGCTTTCTTT. This gives the protein CASSFTRRGTEAFF.

The V and J genes are TRBV18 and TRBJ1-4, with 8 bases that match TRBD1. CDR3 length equals 15 residues. Trimming removed 4 bases from V and 7 bases from J; junction bases left unmatched: 8. Germline V gene lookup returns CDR1 KGHSH and CDR2 LQKENI. The CDR3 DNA follows: TGTGCCAGCTCACTCGGGACAGGAGGGGGTGAAAAACTGTTTTTT. This sequence encodes CASSLGTGGGEKLFF.

This rearrangement joins TRBV10-3 to TRBJ1-4; TRBD1 is a possible D gene (6 bases). Trimming shortened V by 8 bases and J by 3 bases, and 13 bases separated the two germline ends. The CDR3 covers 14 residues. CDR1 is ENHRY, CDR2 SYGVKD, per germline. The CDR3 DNA reads as TGTGCCATCGCAAGAGGGGGGTCTAATGAAAAACTGTTTTTT. Protein product: CAIARGGSNEKLFF.

The chain joins TRBV7-8 to TRBJ1-1, with 9 bases fitting TRBD1. The CDR3 loop spans 14 amino acids. With 1 base clipped from V and 6 bases from J, the junction kept 3 bases outside the gene matches. The germline gives CDR1 SGHVS, CDR2 FQNEAQ. CDR3 nucleotides: TGTGCCAGCAGCTTAGGGACAGGGGTGCCTGAAGCTTTCTTT. As protein: CASSLGTGVPEAFF.

This rearrangement joins TRBV5-4 to TRBJ1-1; unclear D gene. The CDR3 consists of 12 residues. The V end was cut by 2 bases, the J end by 2 bases, with 4 bases between. Germline CDR1 SGHNT, CDR2 YYREEE (reference sequence). The CDR3 region has the DNA TGTGCCAGCAGCTTTACAAACACTGAAGCTTTCTTT. It encodes CASSFTNTEAFF.

The chain carries TRBV7-3 and TRBJ2-3; D is ambiguous. The V end lost 0 bases, the J end lost 0 bases, and 4 bases lay between the germline ends. This CDR3 is built from 14 residues. Germline loops: CDR1 SGHTA, CDR2 FQGTGA. The CDR3 DNA follows: TGTGCCAGCAGCTTAACAGGGAGCACAGATACGCAGTATTTT. This sequence encodes CASSLTGSTDTQYF.

This sequence joins TRBV6-1 and TRBJ1-6; D not certain. V shed 2 bases and J shed 0 bases, with 26 bases lying between them. This CDR3 comprises 22 residues. Germline CDR1 is MNHNS and CDR2 is SASEGT. CDR3: CASSERISRGSILSSYNSPLHF. The DNA of the CDR3 is TGTGCCAGCAGTGAAAGGATTTCACGCGGGTCAATCCTGAGCTCCTATAATTCACCCCTCCACTTT.

In its sample, this clone was seen once. An end of the junction differs from the germline gene, which may be a read error. The chain joins TRBV7-7 to TRBJ2-2; 8 bases match TRBD1. The CDR3 runs 15 residues. Germline V CDR1 and CDR2: SSHAT, FNYEAQ (reference sequence). CDR3 amino acids: CASSKDRVGTGELFF. The CDR3 nucleotides read TGTGCTAGCAGCAAGGACAGGGTGGGCACCGGGGAGCTGTTTTTT. Combining the CDR3 with reference TRBV7-7 and TRBJ2-2 gives the whole variable domain GAGVSQSPRYKVTKRGQDVTLRCDPISSHATLYWYQQALGQGPEFLTYFNYEAQPDKSGLPSDRFSAERPEGSISTLTIQRTEQRDSAMYRCASSKDRVGTGELFFGEGSRLTVL.

Remarks on this clone: In the same sample, other DNA sequences code for this CDR3. The V call is TRBV2, the J call TRBJ2-7, with 11 bases matching TRBD1. The germline CDR1 and CDR2 sequences are SNHLY and FYNNEI. The CDR3 has 13 amino acids. The CDR3 bases are TGTGCTAGCCACACCGGGACAGGGGGCGAGCAGTACTTC. Translating it yields CASHTGTGGEQYF.

The chain combines TRBV19 with TRBJ2-5; a weak D match, TRBD2 (6 bases). The last part of the DNA fits TRBJ2-7 better; the J call may be wrong. The CDR3 loop spans 15 amino acids. Germline CDR1 reads LNHDA; CDR2 reads SQIVND (reference sequence). CDR3 bases: TGTGCCAGTAGTAAGAGGAGGGCCTACTCCTACGAGCAGTACTTC. Encoded protein: CASSKRRAYSYEQYF.

The chain combines TRBV7-2 with TRBJ2-2; TRBD2 might be the D (5 bases). Trimming stripped 0 bases from V and 2 bases from J, with 10 bases between. Germline CDR1 is SGHTA and CDR2 is FQGNSA. This CDR3 has 16 residues. The CDR3 protein is CASSLAVGINTGELFF. CDR3 in DNA: TGTGCCAGCAGCTTAGCTGTCGGGATAAACACCGGGGAGCTGTTTTTT.

This clone was observed a handful of times. The chain recombines TRBV5-6 with TRBJ2-7; 9 bases line up with TRBD2. CDR3 size: 14 residues. Germline lookup yields CDR1 SGHDT and CDR2 YYEEEE. After removal of 3 bases from V and 10 bases from J, the junction contained 11 bases not matched to a gene. CDR3 protein: CASSSQGLALFQYF. CDR3 sequence (DNA): TGTGCCAGCAGCTCCCAGGGACTAGCTCTGTTCCAGTACTTC.

V is TRBV18 and J is TRBJ2-7; D tentatively fits TRBD1 or TRBD2 (5 bases each). Germline-derived CDR1 and CDR2 are KGHSH and LQKENI. CDR3 length: 13 amino acids. Deletions cut 2 bases from V and 6 bases from J, with 11 bases between. In nucleotides, the CDR3 is TGTGCCAGCTCACCAGGGGACCCTGGCGAGCAGTACTTC. It specifies CASSPGDPGEQYF.

The chain is built from TRBV6-1 and TRBJ1-5, with 11 bases identical to TRBD1. The V gene's germline CDR1 is MNHNS and CDR2 SASEGT. The CDR3 runs to 15 residues. Losses at the gene ends were 4 bases for V and 6 bases for J; bases not matched to a gene: 5. CDR3 amino acids: CASSGDRGRGQPQHF. The CDR3 DNA sequence: TGTGCCAGCAGTGGGGACAGGGGGAGAGGTCAGCCCCAGCATTTT.

This clone was found once. This chain links TRBV28 with TRBJ1-1; D might be TRBD1 (5 bases). This CDR3 spans 16 amino acids. The germline V gene encodes CDR1 MDHEN and CDR2 SYDVKM. Trimming shortened V by 5 bases and J by 5 bases, and 21 bases separated the two germline ends. The CDR3 sequence is CASSVPLTVLGTEAFF. Here the CDR3 DNA reads TGTGCCAGCAGTGTACCCCTGACAGTCCTAGGGACTGAAGCTTTCTTT.

The chain links TRBV11-2 to TRBJ2-7; 11 bases align to TRBD1. The CDR3 has 20 residues. Germline V gene data show CDR1 as SGHAT and CDR2 as FQNNGV. V shed 0 bases, J shed 3 bases, and the junction held 16 bases outside the gene matches. CDR3 sequence (DNA): TGTGCCAGCAGCTTAGATAACCCGCTCCTTTCCGGGACAGGGGGCTACGAGCAGTACTTC. Amino acids: CASSLDNPLLSGTGGYEQYF.

This clone was seen once. J is TRBJ2-7 and V is TRBV11-2; no firm D call. CDR3 length: 13 amino acids. Trimming took off 1 base at V and 6 bases at J, with 10 bases between the two ends. CDR1 is SGHAT and CDR2 is FQNNGV in the germline V gene. The CDR3 DNA reads as TGTGCCAGCAGCTTAGGGCACCCCTCCGAGCAGTACTTC. Its protein product is CASSLGHPSEQYF.

The chain uses TRBV5-1 and TRBJ1-1, with a possible D match to TRBD1 (6 bases). The germline gives CDR1 SGHRS, CDR2 YFSETQ. The CDR3 runs 15 residues. The V and J ends lost 0 bases and 5 bases respectively, with 14 bases between them. This chain's CDR3 is CASSLAAGAGTEAFF. The CDR3 DNA is TGCGCCAGCAGCTTGGCGGCGGGGGCCGGGACTGAAGCTTTCTTT.

The gene calls are TRBV27 and TRBJ1-5, with 8 positions matching TRBD1. Per germline, CDR1 MNHEY and CDR2 SMNVEV (reference sequence). The V segment lost 6 bases and the J segment 4 bases; nucleotides outside the gene matches: 8. CDR3 length equals 15 residues. Written as DNA, the CDR3 is TGTGCCAGCAGCTCTTCGACAGGGGTGAATCAGCCCCAGCATTTT. This translates into CASSSSTGVNQPQHF.

The genes are TRBV5-1 and TRBJ2-7; TRBD1 aligns across 9 bases. The CDR3 is 14 residues long. V shed 4 bases, J shed 4 bases, and the junction held 6 bases outside the gene matches. The germline gives CDR1 SGHRS, CDR2 YFSETQ. The CDR3 coding sequence is TGCGCCAGCAGCCTAGGGACAGGGACGTACGAGCAGTACTTC. Protein sequence: CASSLGTGTYEQYF.